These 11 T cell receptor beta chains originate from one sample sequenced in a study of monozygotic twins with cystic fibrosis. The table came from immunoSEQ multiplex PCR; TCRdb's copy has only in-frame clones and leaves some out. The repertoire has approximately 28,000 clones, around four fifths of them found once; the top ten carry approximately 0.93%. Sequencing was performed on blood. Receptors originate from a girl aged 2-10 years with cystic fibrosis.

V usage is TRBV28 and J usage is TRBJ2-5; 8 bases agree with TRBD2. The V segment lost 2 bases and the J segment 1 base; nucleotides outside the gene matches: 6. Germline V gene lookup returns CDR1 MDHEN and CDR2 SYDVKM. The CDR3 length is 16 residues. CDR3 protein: CASSLPSRGGQETQYF. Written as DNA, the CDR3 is TGTGCCAGCAGTTTACCCAGCCGGGGGGGCCAAGAGACCCAGTACTTC.

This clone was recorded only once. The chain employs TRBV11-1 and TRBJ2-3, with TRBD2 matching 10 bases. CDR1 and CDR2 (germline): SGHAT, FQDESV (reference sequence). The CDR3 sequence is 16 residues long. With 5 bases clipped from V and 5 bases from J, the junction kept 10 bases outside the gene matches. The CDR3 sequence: CASSRGLAGAGDTQYF. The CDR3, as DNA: TGTGCCAGCAGCCGAGGCCTAGCGGGAGCGGGAGATACGCAGTATTTT.

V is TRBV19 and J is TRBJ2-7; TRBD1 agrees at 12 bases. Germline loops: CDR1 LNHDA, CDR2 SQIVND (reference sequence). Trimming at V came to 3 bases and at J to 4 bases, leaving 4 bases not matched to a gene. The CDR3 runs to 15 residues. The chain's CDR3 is CASSMPGQGAYEQYF. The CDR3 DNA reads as TGTGCCAGTAGTATGCCGGGACAGGGGGCTTACGAGCAGTACTTC.

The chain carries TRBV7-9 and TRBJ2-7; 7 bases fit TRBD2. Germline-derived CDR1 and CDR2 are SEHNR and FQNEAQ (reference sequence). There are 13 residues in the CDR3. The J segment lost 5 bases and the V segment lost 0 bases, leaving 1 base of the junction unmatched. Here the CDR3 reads CASSLAGGNEQYF. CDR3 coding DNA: TGTGCCAGCAGCTTAGCGGGGGGGAACGAGCAGTACTTC.

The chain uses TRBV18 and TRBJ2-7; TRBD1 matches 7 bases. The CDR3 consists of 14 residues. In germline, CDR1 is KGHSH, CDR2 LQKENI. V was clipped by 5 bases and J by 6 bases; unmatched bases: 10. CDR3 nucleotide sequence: TGTGCCAGCTCAGATGGGGACAGACTTGGCGAGCAGTACTTC. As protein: CASSDGDRLGEQYF.

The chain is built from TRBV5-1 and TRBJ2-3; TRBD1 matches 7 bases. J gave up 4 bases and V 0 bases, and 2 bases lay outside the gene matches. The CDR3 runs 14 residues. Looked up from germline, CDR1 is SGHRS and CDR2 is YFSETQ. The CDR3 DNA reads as TGCGCCAGCAGCTTGGGGCAGGGGGCAGATACGCAGTATTTT. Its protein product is CASSLGQGADTQYF.

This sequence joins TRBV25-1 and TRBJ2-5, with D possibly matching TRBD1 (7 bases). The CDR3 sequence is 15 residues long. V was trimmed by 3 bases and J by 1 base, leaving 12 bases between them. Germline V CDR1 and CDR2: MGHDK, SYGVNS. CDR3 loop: CASSDDQGGQETQYF. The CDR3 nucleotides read TGTGCCAGCAGTGACGATCAGGGGGGCCAAGAGACCCAGTACTTC.

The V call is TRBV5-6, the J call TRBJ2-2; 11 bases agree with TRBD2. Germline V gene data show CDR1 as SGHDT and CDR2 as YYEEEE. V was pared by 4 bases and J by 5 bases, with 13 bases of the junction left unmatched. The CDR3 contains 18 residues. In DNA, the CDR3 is TGTGCCAGCAGCCCCGGACTAGCGGGTTTGCCGTGGACCGGGGAGCTGTTTTTT. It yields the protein CASSPGLAGLPWTGELFF. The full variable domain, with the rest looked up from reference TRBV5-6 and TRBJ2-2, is DAGVTQSPTHLIKTRGQQVTLRCSPKSGHDTVSWYQQALGQGPQFIFQYYEEEERQRGNFPDRFSGHQFPNYSSELNVNALLLGDSALYLCASSPGLAGLPWTGELFFGEGSRLTVL.

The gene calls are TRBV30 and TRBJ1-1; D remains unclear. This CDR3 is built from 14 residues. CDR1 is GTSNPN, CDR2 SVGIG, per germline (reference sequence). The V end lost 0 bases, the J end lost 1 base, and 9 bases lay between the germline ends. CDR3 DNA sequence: TGTGCCTGGAGTGTATCTATGGGGAACACTGAAGCTTTCTTT. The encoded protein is CAWSVSMGNTEAFF.

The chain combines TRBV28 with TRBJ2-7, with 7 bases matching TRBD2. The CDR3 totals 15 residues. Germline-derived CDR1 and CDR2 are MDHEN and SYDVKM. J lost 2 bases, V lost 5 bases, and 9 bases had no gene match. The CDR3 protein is CASSPASGKAYEQYF. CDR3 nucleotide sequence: TGTGCCAGCAGTCCGGCGAGCGGGAAGGCCTACGAGCAGTACTTC.

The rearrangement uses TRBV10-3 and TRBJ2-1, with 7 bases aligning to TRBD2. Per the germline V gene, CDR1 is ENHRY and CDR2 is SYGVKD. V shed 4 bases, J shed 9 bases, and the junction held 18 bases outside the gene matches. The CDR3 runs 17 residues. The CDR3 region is CAISAHDSSGAYGEQFF. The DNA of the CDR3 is TGTGCCATCAGTGCCCATGACTCGAGCGGGGCGTATGGTGAGCAGTTCTTC.